This TCR beta chain was found in a study of blood T cell repertoires in COVID-19. Study background: COVID-19 samples from acute and convalescent phases originated in the United States, Italy and Spain. T cells, B-cell-depleted T cells, or PBMCs supplied cDNA or gDNA.

Study processing details: Using reference gene primer amplification, nucleated cell counts were estimated. Clones were sequenced by immunoSEQ multiplex PCR, and TCRdb holds only the in-frame ones, with some missing. Clone size and V and J calls were adopted from that table, with D and trimming inferred from the DNA. The sample records 70,000 to 90,000 clones, around 78% being singletons. The CDR3 runs to 15 residues. J was trimmed by 6 bases and V by 3 bases; bases with no gene match: 5. Germline CDR1 is SEHNR and CDR2 is FQNEAQ (reference sequence). Material: peripheral blood. This chain joins TRBV7-9 and TRBJ2-1, with 10 positions matching TRBD2. The clonotype comes from a woman of 80 years or more with acute or convalescent COVID-19. The DNA for the CDR3 is TGTGCCAGCAGCTTTTTTAGCGGGGGGAGCAATGAGCAGTTCTTC. Amino acid sequence: CASSFFSGGSNEQFF.